The T cell receptor beta chain described here comes from a study of blood T cell repertoires in COVID-19. Study-level background: The United States, Italy and Spain supplied acute and convalescent COVID-19 samples. In each case, the material was cDNA or gDNA derived from T cells, B-cell-depleted T cells, or PBMCs.

Assay: immunoSEQ multiplex PCR; the TCRdb copy retains only in-frame clones and omits some. The table lists approximately 80,000 clones, around 83% of them singletons. The V and J ends lost 0 bases and 8 bases respectively, with 12 bases between them. There are 14 residues in the CDR3. Germline V lookup: CDR1 SNHLY, CDR2 FYNNEI. The sample was peripheral blood. V and J are TRBV2 and TRBJ2-3; D unresolved. The TCR originated in a human donor in a cohort sampled during active COVID-19. The CDR3 sequence: CASSEALGESTQYF. The DNA for the CDR3 is TGTGCCAGCAGTGAAGCCCTAGGCGAGAGTACGCAGTATTTT.